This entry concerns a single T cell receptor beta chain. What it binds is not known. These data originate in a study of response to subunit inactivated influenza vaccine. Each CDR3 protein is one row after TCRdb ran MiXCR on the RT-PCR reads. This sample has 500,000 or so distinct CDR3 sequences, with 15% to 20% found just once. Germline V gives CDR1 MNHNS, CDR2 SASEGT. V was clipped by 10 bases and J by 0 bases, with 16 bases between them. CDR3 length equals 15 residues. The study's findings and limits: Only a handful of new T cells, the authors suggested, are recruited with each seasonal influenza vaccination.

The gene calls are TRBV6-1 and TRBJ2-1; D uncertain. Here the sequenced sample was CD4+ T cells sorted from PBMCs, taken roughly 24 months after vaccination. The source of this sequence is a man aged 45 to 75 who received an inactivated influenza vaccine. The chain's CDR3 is CATLPGASSYNEQFF. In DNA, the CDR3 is TGTGCCACCCTACCGGGCGCAAGCTCCTACAATGAGCAGTTCTTC.